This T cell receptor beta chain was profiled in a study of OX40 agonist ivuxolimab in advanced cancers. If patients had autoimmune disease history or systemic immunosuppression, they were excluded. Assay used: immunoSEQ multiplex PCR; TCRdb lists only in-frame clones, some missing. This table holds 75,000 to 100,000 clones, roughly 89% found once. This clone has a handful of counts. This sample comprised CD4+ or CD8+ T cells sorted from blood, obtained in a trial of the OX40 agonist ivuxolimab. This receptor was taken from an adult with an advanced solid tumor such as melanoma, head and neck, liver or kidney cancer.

In DNA, the CDR3 is TGTGCCAGCTTCCAGAGGAGCGGGGGACAAGAGACCCAGTACTTC. Protein product: CASFQRSGGQETQYF. The V call is TRBV7-2, the J call TRBJ2-5; 8 nucleotides match TRBD2. V lost 8 bases and J lost 2; bases outside the gene matches: 10. The CDR3 runs 15 residues. The germline V gene encodes CDR1 SGHTA and CDR2 FQGNSA.